Below, one TCR beta chain is given with its context. The junction does not match germline at one end; this may be a read error. These data are taken from a study of blood T cell repertoires in COVID-19. About the study: Whether acute or convalescent, the COVID-19 samples came from the United States, Italy and Spain. PBMCs, B-cell-depleted T cells, or T cells provided the cDNA or gDNA that made up the material.

The CDR3 spans 14 residues. The germline gives CDR1 SGHVS, CDR2 FQNEAQ. In the original analysis: Amplification from reference gene primers served as the basis for estimated nucleated cell counts. The repertoire was sequenced with immunoSEQ multiplex PCR; TCRdb's copy has only in-frame clones and lacks some. V and J calls and clone size follow that table, whereas D and trimming were derived from the DNA. The sample yields around 250,000 clones, roughly 89% seen once. The receptor was isolated from a woman between 35 and 50 years old who had recovered from COVID-19. The chain employs TRBV7-8 and TRBJ2-5; TRBD2 matches 7 bases. Material: peripheral blood. This chain's CDR3 is CASSLAPTSETQYF. CDR3 coding DNA: TGTGCCAGCAGCCTAGCCCCGACTAGCGAGACCCAGTACTTC.